The 14 T cell receptor beta chains in this list originate from one sample, sequenced in a study of blood T cell repertoires in COVID-19. Only in-frame clones appear in the TCRdb table, and some are missing; sequencing was by immunoSEQ multiplex PCR. Here the sample spans 300,000 or so clones, 90% being singletons. The specimen was PBMCs or T cells enriched from blood (not recorded which). These receptors were taken from a man aged 55-75 years who had recovered from COVID-19.

CDR3 DNA sequence: TGTGCCAGCAGCGAGGTAGGGGGAACAGATGAGCAGTTCTTC. It yields the protein CASSEVGGTDEQFF. The chain couples TRBV9 to TRBJ2-1, with D perhaps matching TRBD1 (6 bases). CDR3 length equals 14 residues. Trimming shortened V by 3 bases and J by 8 bases, and 15 bases separated the two germline ends. Germline values: CDR1 SGDLS, CDR2 YYNGEE.

This clone was counted a single time. The chain employs TRBV27 and TRBJ1-5; D ambiguous. The CDR3 runs to 14 residues. Germline values: CDR1 MNHEY, CDR2 SMNVEV (reference sequence). V lost 4 bases and J lost 0, with 7 bases in between. The CDR3 DNA follows: TGTGCCAGCAGTTCCAGGAATAGCAATCAGCCCCAGCATTTT. This codes for CASSSRNSNQPQHF.

This clone showed up just a few times. V and J are TRBV3-1 (or the pseudogene TRBV3-2) and TRBJ1-5, with 7 bases aligning to TRBD1. V lost 4 bases to trimming and J lost 5 bases; unmatched junction nucleotides: 2. The CDR3 totals 13 residues. The germline gives CDR1 LGHDT, CDR2 YNNKEL (reference sequence). CDR3 protein: CASSRGGDQPQHF. The CDR3 nucleotides are TGTGCCAGCAGCCGAGGGGGCGATCAGCCCCAGCATTTT.

This chain links TRBV6-5 with TRBJ2-7; TRBD1 matches at 8 bases. The CDR3 spans 14 residues. CDR1 is MNHEY, CDR2 SVGAGI, per germline. V lost 7 bases to trimming and J lost 6 bases; unmatched junction nucleotides: 11. CDR3 sequence (DNA): TGTGCCAGCAATACAGGGGGGCCTCTATCCGAGCAGTACTTC. Translated: CASNTGGPLSEQYF.

The chain has TRBV4-3 and TRBJ2-7; 10 bases align to TRBD1. The CDR3 sequence is 15 residues long. The ends lost 1 base at V and 7 bases at J; junction bases unmatched: 7. The germline V gene encodes CDR1 LGHNA and CDR2 YSLEER. The CDR3 region is CASSQGTGGSAEQYF. The DNA for the CDR3 is TGCGCCAGCAGCCAAGGGACAGGGGGGTCCGCGGAGCAGTACTTC.

The chain couples TRBV9 to TRBJ2-1, with a weak D call TRBD1 (6 bases). The CDR3 has 13 amino acids. Germline CDR1 and CDR2: SGDLS and YYNGEE. Between the trimmed V and J ends, which lost 3 bases and 6 bases, there was a span of 10 bases. The CDR3 DNA is TGTGCCAGCAGCGGGCGACAGGCCAATGAGCAGTTCTTC. Amino acids: CASSGRQANEQFF.

The CDR3: CASSYGTGDRGTEAFF. The CDR3 DNA reads TGTGCCAGCAGCTACGGGACCGGGGACAGGGGTACTGAAGCTTTCTTT. The J gene is TRBJ1-1, the V gene TRBV7-6; 10 bases line up with TRBD1. Germline V gene sequence: CDR1 SGHVS, CDR2 FNYEAQ. This CDR3 has 16 amino acids. J was trimmed by 5 bases and V by 4 bases; bases with no gene match: 10.

The chain has TRBV10-3 and TRBJ2-5; possible D gene TRBD1, 5 bases. The germline V gene has CDR1 ENHRY and CDR2 SYGVKD. With 4 bases removed from V and 5 bases from J, the gap between germline ends came to 8 bases. The CDR3 totals 12 residues. The CDR3 DNA reads as TGTGCCATCAGTGTCTGGGGCGAGACCCAGTACTTC. Protein product: CAISVWGETQYF.

This chain connects TRBV7-2 to TRBJ2-7; D is perhaps TRBD2 (5 bases). Trimming pared 1 base from V and 0 bases from J, leaving 10 bases between. Germline assignment: CDR1 SGHTA and CDR2 FQGNSA. CDR3 size: 15 residues. The CDR3 nucleotides are TGTGCCAGCAGCTTAGGAGGGTCTAGCTCCTACGAGCAGTACTTC. Amino acid sequence: CASSLGGSSSYEQYF.

In DNA, the CDR3 is TGTGCCAGCCGGCGGGGGGTTGGGACTGAAGCTTTCTTT. This gives the protein CASRRGVGTEAFF. V is TRBV27 and J is TRBJ1-1; D is perhaps TRBD1 (5 bases). Germline V gene data show CDR1 as MNHEY and CDR2 as SMNVEV (reference sequence). The CDR3 has 13 amino acids. Trimming removed 8 bases from V and 5 bases from J, with 15 bases in between.

This chain joins TRBV7-2 and TRBJ1-4; D gene unclear. The V and J ends lost 0 bases and 2 bases respectively, with 7 bases between them. Germline V lookup: CDR1 SGHTA, CDR2 FQGNSA. This CDR3 spans 15 amino acids. The CDR3 nucleotides are TGTGCCAGCAGCTTAGCCCCACGGACTAATGAAAAACTGTTTTTT. It encodes CASSLAPRTNEKLFF.

The chain combines TRBV15 with TRBJ1-1; TRBD1 agrees at 7 bases. The V and J ends lost 1 base and 4 bases, in that order; junction bases with no gene match: 12. CDR3 size: 17 residues. The V gene's germline CDR1 is LNHNV and CDR2 YYDKDF (reference sequence). In DNA, the CDR3 is TGTGCCACCAGCAGAGGGGACTCCAGGGGGTTCTTCACTGAAGCTTTCTTT. Translating gives CATSRGDSRGFFTEAFF. Supplemented by reference TRBV15 and TRBJ1-1, the full variable domain reads DAMVIQNPRYQVTQFGKPVTLSCSQTLNHNVMYWYQQKSSQAPKLLFHYYDKDFNNEADTPDNFQSRRPNTSFCFLDIRSPGLGDTAMYLCATSRGDSRGFFTEAFFGQGTRLTVV.

The chain employs TRBV9 and TRBJ1-5; no clear D. The CDR3 runs 13 residues. V lost 0 bases and J lost 5, with 6 bases in between. In germline, CDR1 is SGDLS, CDR2 YYNGEE. The CDR3 coding sequence is TGTGCCAGCAGCGTAGTGGGAGATCAGCCCCAGCATTTT. This gives the protein CASSVVGDQPQHF. The full variable domain, in which reference TRBV9 and TRBJ1-5 provide the parts outside the CDR3, is DSGVTQTPKHLITATGQRVTLRCSPRSGDLSVYWYQQSLDQGLQFLIQYYNGEERAKGNILERFSAQQFPDLHSELNLSSLELGDSALYFCASSVVGDQPQHFGDGTRLSIL.

The chain recombines TRBV19 with TRBJ1-5; a weak D match, TRBD1 (6 bases). Trimming removed 2 bases at V and 2 bases at J, with 10 bases between. Germline CDR1 reads LNHDA; CDR2 reads SQIVND (reference sequence). This CDR3 is 15 amino acids long. CDR3 DNA sequence: TGTGCCAGTAGTATAATACAGGGAGGCAATCAGCCCCAGCATTTT. The encoded protein is CASSIIQGGNQPQHF.